The sequence of this T cell receptor (beta chain) was determined in a study of blood T cell repertoires in COVID-19. Background on the study: Samples taken during acute and convalescent COVID-19 were collected in the United States, Italy and Spain. The analysed material was cDNA or gDNA that came from T cells, B-cell-depleted T cells, or PBMCs.

The authors' processing: Amplification of reference gene primers provided the estimated nucleated cell counts. Using immunoSEQ multiplex PCR, the repertoire was profiled, and TCRdb retains in-frame clones only, with some absent. That table furnishes V, J and clone size, whereas the DNA furnished D and trimming. This table has 250,000 to 300,000 clones, around 90% appearing once. J gave up 4 bases and V 6 bases, and 6 bases lay outside the gene matches. The germline V gene encodes CDR1 SGHNT and CDR2 YYREEE (reference sequence). This CDR3 has 15 residues. The sequencing input was peripheral blood. The gene calls are TRBV5-4 and TRBJ2-3; 12 nucleotides line up with TRBD2. This TCR derives from a woman aged 25 to 45 with acute or convalescent COVID-19. The DNA of the CDR3 is TGTGCCAGCAAACCGGGACTAGCGGGCCCAGATACGCAGTATTTT. This sequence encodes CASKPGLAGPDTQYF. The full variable domain, completed using reference TRBV5-4 and TRBJ2-3, is ETGVTQSPTHLIKTRGQQVTLRCSSQSGHNTVSWYQQALGQGPQFIFQYYREEENGRGNFPPRFSGLQFPNYSSELNVNALELDDSALYLCASKPGLAGPDTQYFGPGTRLTVL.